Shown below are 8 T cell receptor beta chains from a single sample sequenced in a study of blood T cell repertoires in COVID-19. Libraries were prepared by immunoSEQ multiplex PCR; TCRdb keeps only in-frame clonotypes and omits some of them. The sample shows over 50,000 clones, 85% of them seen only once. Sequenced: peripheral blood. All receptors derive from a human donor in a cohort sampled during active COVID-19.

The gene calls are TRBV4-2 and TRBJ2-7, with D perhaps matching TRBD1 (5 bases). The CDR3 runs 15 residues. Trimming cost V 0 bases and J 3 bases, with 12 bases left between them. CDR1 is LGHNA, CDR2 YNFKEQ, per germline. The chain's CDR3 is CASSQDNRWNYEQYF. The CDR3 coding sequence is TGTGCCAGCAGCCAAGATAACAGGTGGAACTACGAGCAGTACTTC.

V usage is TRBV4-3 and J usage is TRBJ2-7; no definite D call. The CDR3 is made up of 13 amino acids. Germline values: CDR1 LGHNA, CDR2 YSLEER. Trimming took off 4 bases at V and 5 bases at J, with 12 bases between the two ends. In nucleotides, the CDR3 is TGCGCCAGCAGCCGTATAGGTGGAGACGAGCAGTACTTC. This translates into CASSRIGGDEQYF.

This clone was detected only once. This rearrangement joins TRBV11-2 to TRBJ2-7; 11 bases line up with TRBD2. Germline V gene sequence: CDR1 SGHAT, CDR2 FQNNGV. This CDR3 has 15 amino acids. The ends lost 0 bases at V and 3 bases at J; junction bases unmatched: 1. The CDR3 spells CASSLELAGDYEQYF. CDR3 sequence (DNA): TGTGCCAGCAGCTTAGAACTAGCGGGAGACTACGAGCAGTACTTC.

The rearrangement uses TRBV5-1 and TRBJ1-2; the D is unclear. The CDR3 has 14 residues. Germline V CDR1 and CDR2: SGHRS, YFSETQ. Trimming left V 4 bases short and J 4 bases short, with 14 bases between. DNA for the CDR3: TGCGCCAGCAGCCCGGAAGCGTTTTCCTATGGCTACACCTTC. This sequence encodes CASSPEAFSYGYTF.

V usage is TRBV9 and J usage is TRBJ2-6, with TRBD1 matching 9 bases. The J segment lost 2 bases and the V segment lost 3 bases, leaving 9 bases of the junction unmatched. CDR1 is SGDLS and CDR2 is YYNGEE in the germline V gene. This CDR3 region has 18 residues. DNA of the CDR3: TGTGCCAGCAGCGGGAGACCGGGACAGGGCACTGGGGCCAACGTCCTGACTTTC. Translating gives CASSGRPGQGTGANVLTF.

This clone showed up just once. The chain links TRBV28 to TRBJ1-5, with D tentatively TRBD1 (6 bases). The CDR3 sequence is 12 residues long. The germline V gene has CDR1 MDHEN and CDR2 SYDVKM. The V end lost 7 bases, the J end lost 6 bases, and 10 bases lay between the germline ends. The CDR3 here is CASTRGSQPQHF. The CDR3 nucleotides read TGTGCCAGCACCAGGGGTTCTCAGCCCCAGCATTTT.

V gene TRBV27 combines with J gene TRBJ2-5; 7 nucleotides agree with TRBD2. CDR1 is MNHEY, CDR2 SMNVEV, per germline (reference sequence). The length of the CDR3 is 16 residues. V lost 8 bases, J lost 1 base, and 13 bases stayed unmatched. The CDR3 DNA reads TGTGCCAGCCGCATCATACTAGCGACTTTCCAAGAGACCCAGTACTTC. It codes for CASRIILATFQETQYF.

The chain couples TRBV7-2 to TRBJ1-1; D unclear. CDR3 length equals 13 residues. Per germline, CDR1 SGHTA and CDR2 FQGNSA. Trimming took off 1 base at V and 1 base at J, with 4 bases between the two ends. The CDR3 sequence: CASSLGANTEAFF. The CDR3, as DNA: TGTGCCAGCAGCTTAGGCGCGAACACTGAAGCTTTCTTT.